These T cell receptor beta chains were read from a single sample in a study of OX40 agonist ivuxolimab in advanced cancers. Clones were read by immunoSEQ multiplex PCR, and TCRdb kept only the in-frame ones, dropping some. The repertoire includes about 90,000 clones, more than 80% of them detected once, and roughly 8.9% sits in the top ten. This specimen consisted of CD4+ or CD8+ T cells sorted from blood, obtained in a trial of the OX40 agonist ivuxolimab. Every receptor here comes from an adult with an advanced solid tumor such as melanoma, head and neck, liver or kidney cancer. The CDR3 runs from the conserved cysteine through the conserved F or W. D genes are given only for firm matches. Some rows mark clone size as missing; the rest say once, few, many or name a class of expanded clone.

CDR3 protein: CASSPGGGGSEQYF
CDR3 DNA: TGTGCCAGCTCACCCGGTGGGGGGGGCTCCGAGCAGTACTTC
V gene: TRBV18
D gene: .
J gene: TRBJ2-7
clone size: .

CDR3 protein: CASSHGQGAPSYEQYF
CDR3 DNA: TGCGCCAGCAGCCACGGACAGGGCGCTCCCTCCTACGAGCAGTACTTC
V gene: TRBV10-1
D gene: TRBD1
J gene: TRBJ2-7
clone size: .

CDR3 protein: CASSPVGLDGYTF
CDR3 DNA: TGTGCCAGCAGCCCCGTCGGCCTCGATGGCTACACCTTC
V gene: TRBV27
D gene: .
J gene: TRBJ1-2
clone size: .

CDR3 protein: CASSQEASNGNTGELFF
CDR3 DNA: TGCGCCAGCAGCCAAGAGGCCTCTAACGGGAACACCGGGGAGCTGTTTTTT
V gene: TRBV4-1
D gene: .
J gene: TRBJ2-2
clone size: .

CDR3 protein: CASSFRGVYNEQFF
CDR3 DNA: TGTGCCAGCAGTTTCCGTGGGGTGTACAATGAGCAGTTCTTC
V gene: TRBV27
D gene: .
J gene: TRBJ2-1
clone size: .

CDR3 protein: CASSEGIWAFF
CDR3 DNA: TGTGCCAGCAGTGAGGGCATTTGGGCTTTCTTT
V gene: TRBV6-1
D gene: .
J gene: TRBJ1-1
clone size: .

CDR3 protein: CASSLTGPKYF
CDR3 DNA: TGTGCCAGCTCCTTGACAGGTCCGAAGTACTTC
V gene: TRBV18
D gene: .
J gene: TRBJ2-4
clone size: .

CDR3 protein: CASSEANSGSNEQFF
CDR3 DNA: TGTGCCAGCAGTGAAGCGAATAGCGGGAGCAATGAGCAGTTCTTC
V gene: TRBV6-1
D gene: TRBD2
J gene: TRBJ2-1
clone size: few

CDR3 protein: CASSDPVGQGAYNEQFF
CDR3 DNA: TGTGCCAGCAGCGACCCGGTGGGACAGGGGGCCTACAATGAGCAGTTCTTC
V gene: TRBV9
D gene: TRBD1
J gene: TRBJ2-1
clone size: .

CDR3 protein: CASSDLRGGGNQPQHF
CDR3 DNA: TGTGCCAGCAGTGATCTCAGGGGGGGCGGGAATCAGCCCCAGCATTTT
V gene: TRBV6-1
D gene: TRBD1
J gene: TRBJ1-5
clone size: .

CDR3 protein: CASSLVITSGGDEQFF
CDR3 DNA: TGTGCCAGCAGCTTGGTCATTACTAGCGGGGGAGATGAGCAGTTCTTC
V gene: TRBV5-6
D gene: TRBD2
J gene: TRBJ2-1
clone size: .

CDR3 protein: CASSLGSSLAFF
CDR3 DNA: TGTGCCAGCAGCTTAGGGTCCTCACTAGCGTTCTTC
V gene: TRBV7-6
D gene: .
J gene: TRBJ2-1
clone size: .

CDR3 protein: CASTQGPPLSGELFF
CDR3 DNA: TGTGCCAGCACGCAGGGTCCCCCCCTAAGCGGGGAGCTGTTTTTT
V gene: TRBV11-3
D gene: .
J gene: TRBJ2-2
clone size: .

CDR3 protein: CASSPTGEGTQYF
CDR3 DNA: TGTGCCAGCTCACCTACAGGGGAGGGGACCCAGTACTTC
V gene: TRBV6-1
D gene: .
J gene: TRBJ2-5
clone size: .

CDR3 protein: CASSLGQGYGYTF
CDR3 DNA: TGTGCCAGCAGCCTCGGACAGGGATATGGCTACACCTTC
V gene: TRBV7-3
D gene: TRBD1
J gene: TRBJ1-2
clone size: once

CDR3 protein: CASSLYPTGVGYTF
CDR3 DNA: TGTGCCAGCAGTTTATACCCGACAGGGGTAGGCTACACCTTC
V gene: TRBV27
D gene: TRBD1
J gene: TRBJ1-2
clone size: .

CDR3 protein: CASSPIQGHTEAFF
CDR3 DNA: TGTGCCAGCTCACCTATCCAGGGGCACACTGAAGCTTTCTTT
V gene: TRBV18
D gene: .
J gene: TRBJ1-1
clone size: .

CDR3 protein: CASRLAGSYSNQPQHF
CDR3 DNA: TGTGCCAGCAGGCTCGCGGGCAGTTATAGCAATCAGCCCCAGCATTTT
V gene: TRBV27
D gene: .
J gene: TRBJ1-5
clone size: .

CDR3 protein: CTSSQVRLGPPTDTQYF
CDR3 DNA: TGCACCAGCAGCCAAGTCAGGCTCGGACCACCCACAGATACGCAGTATTTT
V gene: TRBV1
D gene: .
J gene: TRBJ2-3
clone size: .

CDR3 protein: CASSVGLGNQPQHF
CDR3 DNA: TGTGCCAGCAGCGTGGGGCTAGGGAATCAGCCCCAGCATTTT
V gene: TRBV9
D gene: .
J gene: TRBJ1-5
clone size: once

CDR3 protein: CASSGREMRTDTQYF
CDR3 DNA: TGTGCCAGCAGTGGGCGGGAAATGCGGACAGATACGCAGTATTTT
V gene: TRBV6-5
D gene: .
J gene: TRBJ2-3
clone size: .

CDR3 protein: CSTGAGIRYNEQFF
CDR3 DNA: TGCAGCACGGGAGCGGGAATTAGGTACAATGAGCAGTTCTTC
V gene: TRBV29-1
D gene: TRBD2
J gene: TRBJ2-1
clone size: .

CDR3 protein: CAWSLGSSQFF
CDR3 DNA: TGTGCCTGGAGTCTAGGGTCGTCTCAGTTCTTC
V gene: TRBV30
D gene: .
J gene: TRBJ2-1
clone size: .

CDR3 protein: CAWTTGGAETQYF
CDR3 DNA: TGTGCCTGGACTACAGGGGGCGCCGAGACCCAGTACTTC
V gene: TRBV30
D gene: TRBD1
J gene: TRBJ2-5
clone size: .

CDR3 protein: CASSMAQATYEQYF
CDR3 DNA: TGTGCCAGTAGTATGGCCCAAGCTACCTACGAGCAGTACTTC
V gene: TRBV19
D gene: .
J gene: TRBJ2-7
clone size: .

CDR3 protein: CASSADRESNQPQHF
CDR3 DNA: TGTGCCAGCAGCGCCGACAGGGAAAGCAATCAGCCCCAGCATTTT
V gene: TRBV7-9
D gene: TRBD1
J gene: TRBJ1-5
clone size: .

CDR3 protein: CASSNPTDRPNTEAFF
CDR3 DNA: TGTGCCAGCAGCAATCCGACGGACAGGCCTAACACTGAAGCTTTCTTT
V gene: TRBV7-8
D gene: TRBD1
J gene: TRBJ1-1
clone size: .

CDR3 protein: CALLNDRNQPQHF
CDR3 DNA: TGTGCCTTACTAAATGACAGAAATCAGCCCCAGCATTTT
V gene: TRBV27
D gene: .
J gene: TRBJ1-5
clone size: .

CDR3 protein: CASLARDSLYEQYF
CDR3 DNA: TGTGCCAGCCTGGCCCGGGACAGCCTCTACGAGCAGTACTTC
V gene: TRBV28
D gene: TRBD1
J gene: TRBJ2-7
clone size: .

CDR3 protein: CATSFSKGINEKLFF
CDR3 DNA: TGTGCCACCAGCTTTTCAAAGGGGATTAATGAAAAACTGTTTTTT
V gene: TRBV15
D gene: .
J gene: TRBJ1-4
clone size: .

CDR3 protein: CASSSDQGHLNTGELFF
CDR3 DNA: TGTGCCAGCAGCTCCGATCAGGGGCATTTGAACACCGGGGAGCTGTTTTTT
V gene: TRBV7-3
D gene: .
J gene: TRBJ2-2
clone size: .

CDR3 protein: CASSVEPNTGELFF
CDR3 DNA: TGTGCCAGCAGCGTAGAACCTAACACCGGGGAGCTGTTTTTT
V gene: TRBV9
D gene: .
J gene: TRBJ2-2
clone size: once

CDR3 protein: CASSEGPNSGGYTF
CDR3 DNA: TGCGCCAGCAGCGAAGGACCTAACTCGGGTGGCTACACCTTC
V gene: TRBV10-2
D gene: .
J gene: TRBJ1-2
clone size: .

CDR3 protein: CASSYGLADTDTQYF
CDR3 DNA: TGTGCCAGCAGTTACGGACTAGCGGACACAGATACGCAGTATTTT
V gene: TRBV6-5
D gene: TRBD2
J gene: TRBJ2-3
clone size: .

CDR3 protein: CASSYSWADTDTQYF
CDR3 DNA: TGTGCCAGCAGTTACTCTTGGGCAGACACAGATACGCAGTATTTT
V gene: TRBV6-5
D gene: .
J gene: TRBJ2-3
clone size: once

CDR3 protein: CASSLGSATNEKLFF
CDR3 DNA: TGCGCCAGCAGCTTGGGGTCAGCCACTAATGAAAAACTGTTTTTT
V gene: TRBV5-1
D gene: .
J gene: TRBJ1-4
clone size: .

CDR3 protein: CASSRREEGDTQYF
CDR3 DNA: TGTGCCAGCAGTAGGCGGGAGGAGGGTGATACGCAGTATTTT
V gene: TRBV25-1
D gene: TRBD2
J gene: TRBJ2-3
clone size: .

CDR3 protein: CAWSPGLSYEQYF
CDR3 DNA: TGTGCCTGGAGCCCCGGACTCTCCTACGAGCAGTACTTC
V gene: TRBV30
D gene: .
J gene: TRBJ2-7
clone size: .

CDR3 protein: CASSLEQGNEQYF
CDR3 DNA: TGTGCCAGCAGCTTGGAGCAGGGGAACGAGCAGTACTTC
V gene: TRBV5-6
D gene: .
J gene: TRBJ2-7
clone size: once

CDR3 protein: CASSYDRFSYNEQFF
CDR3 DNA: TGTGCCAGCAGTTACGACAGGTTCTCCTACAATGAGCAGTTCTTC
V gene: TRBV27
D gene: .
J gene: TRBJ2-1
clone size: .

CDR3 protein: CASSLAGVEQFF
CDR3 DNA: TGTGCCAGCAGTTTAGCGGGAGTTGAGCAGTTCTTC
V gene: TRBV14
D gene: TRBD2
J gene: TRBJ2-1
clone size: .

CDR3 protein: CASSQDRGGDRVDGYTF
CDR3 DNA: TGCGCCAGCAGCCAAGATAGAGGAGGAGACAGGGTTGATGGCTACACCTTC
V gene: TRBV4-1
D gene: TRBD1
J gene: TRBJ1-2
clone size: .

CDR3 protein: CASSFLQYNEQFF
CDR3 DNA: TGTGCCAGCAGTTTTCTCCAGTACAATGAGCAGTTCTTC
V gene: TRBV27
D gene: .
J gene: TRBJ2-1
clone size: .

CDR3 protein: CASSLGQSTEAFF
CDR3 DNA: TGTGCCAGCAGCTTAGGGCAGAGCACTGAAGCTTTCTTT
V gene: TRBV11-2
D gene: .
J gene: TRBJ1-1
clone size: .

CDR3 protein: CSAQTGEKLFF
CDR3 DNA: TGCAGTGCCCAGACAGGGGAAAAACTGTTTTTT
V gene: TRBV20-1
D gene: TRBD1
J gene: TRBJ1-4
clone size: few